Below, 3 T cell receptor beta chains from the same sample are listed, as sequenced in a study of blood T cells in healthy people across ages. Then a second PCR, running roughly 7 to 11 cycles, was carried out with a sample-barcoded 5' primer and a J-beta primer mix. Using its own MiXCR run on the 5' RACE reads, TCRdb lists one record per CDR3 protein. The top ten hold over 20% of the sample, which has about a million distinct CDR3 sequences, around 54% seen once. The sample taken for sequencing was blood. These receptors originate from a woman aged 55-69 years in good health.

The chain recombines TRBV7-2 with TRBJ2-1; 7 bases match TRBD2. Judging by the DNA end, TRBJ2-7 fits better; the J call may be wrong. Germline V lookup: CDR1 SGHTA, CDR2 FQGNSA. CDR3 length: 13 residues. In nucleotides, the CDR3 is TGTGCCAGCAGCTTAAAGCGGGACCTTGAGCAGTACTTC. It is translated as CASSLKRDLEQYF.

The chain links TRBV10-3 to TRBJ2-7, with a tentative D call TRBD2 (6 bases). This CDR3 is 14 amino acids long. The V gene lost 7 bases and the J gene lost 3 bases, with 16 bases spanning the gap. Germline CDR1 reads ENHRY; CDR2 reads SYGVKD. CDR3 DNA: TGTGCCATCAACTCGGGGGTTAGGGACTACGAGCAGTACTTC. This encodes CAINSGVRDYEQYF.

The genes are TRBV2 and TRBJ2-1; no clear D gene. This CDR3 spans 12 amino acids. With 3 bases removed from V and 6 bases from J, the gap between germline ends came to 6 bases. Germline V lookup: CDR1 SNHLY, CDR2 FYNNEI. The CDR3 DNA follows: TGTGCCAGCAGTGAGTCTGCCAATGAGCAGTTCTTC. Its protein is CASSESANEQFF. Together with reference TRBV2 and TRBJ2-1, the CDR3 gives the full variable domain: EPEVTQTPSHQVTQMGQEVILRCVPISNHLYFYWYRQILGQKVEFLVSFYNNEISEKSEIFDDQFSVERPDGSNFTLKIRSTKLEDSAMYFCASSESANEQFFGPGTRLTVL.